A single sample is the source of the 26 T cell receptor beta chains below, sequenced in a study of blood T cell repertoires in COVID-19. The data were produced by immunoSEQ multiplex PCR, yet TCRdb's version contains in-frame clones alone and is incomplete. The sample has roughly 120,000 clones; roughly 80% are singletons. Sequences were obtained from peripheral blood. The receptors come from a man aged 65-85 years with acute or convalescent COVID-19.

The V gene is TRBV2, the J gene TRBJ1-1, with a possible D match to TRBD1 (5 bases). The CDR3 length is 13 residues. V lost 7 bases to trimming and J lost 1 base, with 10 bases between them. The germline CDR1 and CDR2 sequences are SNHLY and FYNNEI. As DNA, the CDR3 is TGTGCCAGCATTACCGGACAGAACACTGAAGCTTTCTTT. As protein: CASITGQNTEAFF. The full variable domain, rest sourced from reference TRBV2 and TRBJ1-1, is EPEVTQTPSHQVTQMGQEVILRCVPISNHLYFYWYRQILGQKVEFLVSFYNNEISEKSEIFDDQFSVERPDGSNFTLKIRSTKLEDSAMYFCASITGQNTEAFFGQGTRLTVV.

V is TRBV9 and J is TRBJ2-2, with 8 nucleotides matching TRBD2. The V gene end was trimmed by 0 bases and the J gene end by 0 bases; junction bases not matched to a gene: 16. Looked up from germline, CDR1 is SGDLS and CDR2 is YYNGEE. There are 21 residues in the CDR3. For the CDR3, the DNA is TGTGCCAGCAGCGTAGAGGCGAAGGTGTTAGCGGGACACGCGAACACCGGGGAGCTGTTTTTT. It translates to CASSVEAKVLAGHANTGELFF.

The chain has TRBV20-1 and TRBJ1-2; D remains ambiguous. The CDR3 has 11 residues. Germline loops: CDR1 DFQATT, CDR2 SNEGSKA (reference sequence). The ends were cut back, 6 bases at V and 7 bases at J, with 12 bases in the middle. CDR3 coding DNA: TGCAGTGCCAAATACGGGAGTGGCTACACCTTC. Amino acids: CSAKYGSGYTF.

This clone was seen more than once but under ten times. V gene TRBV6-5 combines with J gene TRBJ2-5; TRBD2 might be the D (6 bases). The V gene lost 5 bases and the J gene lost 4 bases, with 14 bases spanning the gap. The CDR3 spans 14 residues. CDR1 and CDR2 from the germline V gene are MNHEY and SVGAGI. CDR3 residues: CASSPLGGGETQYF. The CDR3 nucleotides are TGTGCCAGCAGTCCCTTGGGGGGTGGAGAGACCCAGTACTTC.

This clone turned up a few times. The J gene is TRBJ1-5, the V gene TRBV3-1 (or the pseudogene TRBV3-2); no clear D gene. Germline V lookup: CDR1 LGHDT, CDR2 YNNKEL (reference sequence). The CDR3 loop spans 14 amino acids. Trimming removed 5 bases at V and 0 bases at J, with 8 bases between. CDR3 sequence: CASSSGYSNQPQHF. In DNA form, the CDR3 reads TGTGCCAGCAGCTCAGGCTATAGCAATCAGCCCCAGCATTTT.

CDR3 sequence (DNA): TGTGCCAGCAGTTTAATGGGGAGCACTGAAGCTTTCTTT. This codes for CASSLMGSTEAFF. V gene TRBV28 combines with J gene TRBJ1-1, with no clear D. The ends were cut back, 2 bases at V and 4 bases at J, with 8 bases in the middle. Germline-derived CDR1 and CDR2 are MDHEN and SYDVKM. The CDR3 consists of 13 residues.

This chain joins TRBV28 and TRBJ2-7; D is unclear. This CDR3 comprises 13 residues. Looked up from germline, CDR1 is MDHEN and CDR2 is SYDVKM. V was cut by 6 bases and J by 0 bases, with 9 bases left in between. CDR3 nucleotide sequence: TGTGCCAGCAGGAACCCCGGCTCCTACGAGCAGTACTTC. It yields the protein CASRNPGSYEQYF.

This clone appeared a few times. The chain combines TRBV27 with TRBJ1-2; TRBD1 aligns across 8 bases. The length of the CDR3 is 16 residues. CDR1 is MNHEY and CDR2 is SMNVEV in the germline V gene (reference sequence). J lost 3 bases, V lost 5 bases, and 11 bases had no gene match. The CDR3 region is CASSDSVPGGDYGYTF. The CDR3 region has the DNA TGTGCCAGCAGTGACTCCGTTCCAGGGGGCGACTATGGCTACACCTTC.

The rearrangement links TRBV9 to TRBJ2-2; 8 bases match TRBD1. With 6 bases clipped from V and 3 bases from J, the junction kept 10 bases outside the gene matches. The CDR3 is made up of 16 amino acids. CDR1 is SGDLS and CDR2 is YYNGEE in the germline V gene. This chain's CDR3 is CASTPQTGAYTGELFF. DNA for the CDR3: TGTGCCAGCACTCCCCAGACAGGGGCATACACCGGGGAGCTGTTTTTT.

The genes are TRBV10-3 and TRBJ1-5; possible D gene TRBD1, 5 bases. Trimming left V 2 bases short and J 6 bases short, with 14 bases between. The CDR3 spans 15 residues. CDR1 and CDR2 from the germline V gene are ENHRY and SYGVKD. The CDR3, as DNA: TGTGCCATCAGTGAGAGGCAGGGTGTCGGTCAGCCCCAGCATTTT. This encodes CAISERQGVGQPQHF.

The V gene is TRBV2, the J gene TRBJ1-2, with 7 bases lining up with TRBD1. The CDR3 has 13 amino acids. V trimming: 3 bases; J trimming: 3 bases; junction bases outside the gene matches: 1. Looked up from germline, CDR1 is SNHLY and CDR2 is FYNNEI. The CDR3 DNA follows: TGTGCCAGCAGTGACCAGGGGGACTATGGCTACACCTTC. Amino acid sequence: CASSDQGDYGYTF.

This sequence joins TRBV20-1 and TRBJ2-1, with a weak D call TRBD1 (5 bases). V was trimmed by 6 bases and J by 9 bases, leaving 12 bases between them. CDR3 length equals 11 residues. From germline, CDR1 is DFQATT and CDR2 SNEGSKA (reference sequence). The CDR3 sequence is CSARTGGEQFF. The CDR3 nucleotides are TGCAGTGCCCGCACAGGCGGTGAGCAGTTCTTC.

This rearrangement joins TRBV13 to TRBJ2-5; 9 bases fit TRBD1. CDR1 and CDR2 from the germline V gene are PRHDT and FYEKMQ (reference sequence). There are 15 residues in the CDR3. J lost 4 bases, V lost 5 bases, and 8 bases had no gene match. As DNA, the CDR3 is TGTGCCAGCAGCCCCGGGACAGGGTTTCGAGAGACCCAGTACTTC. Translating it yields CASSPGTGFRETQYF.

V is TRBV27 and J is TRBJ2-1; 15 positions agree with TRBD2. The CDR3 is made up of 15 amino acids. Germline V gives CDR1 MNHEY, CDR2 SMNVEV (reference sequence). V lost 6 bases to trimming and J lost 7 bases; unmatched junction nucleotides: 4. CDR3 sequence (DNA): TGTGCCAGCAGCGGACTAGCGGGGGGGTGGAATGAGCAGTTCTTC. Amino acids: CASSGLAGGWNEQFF.

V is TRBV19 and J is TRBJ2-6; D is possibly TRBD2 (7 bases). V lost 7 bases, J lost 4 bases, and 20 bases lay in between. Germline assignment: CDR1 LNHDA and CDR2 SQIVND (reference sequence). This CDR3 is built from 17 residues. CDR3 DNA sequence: TGTGCCAGTACCCATGGAGGGGGAGGGTTCGGGGCCAACGTCCTGACTTTC. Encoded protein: CASTHGGGGFGANVLTF.

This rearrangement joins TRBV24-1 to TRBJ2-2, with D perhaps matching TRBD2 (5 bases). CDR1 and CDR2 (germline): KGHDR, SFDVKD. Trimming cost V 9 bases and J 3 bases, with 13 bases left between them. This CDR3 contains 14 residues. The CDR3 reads CATGFWGDTGELFF. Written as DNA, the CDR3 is TGTGCCACCGGTTTTTGGGGAGACACCGGGGAGCTGTTTTTT.

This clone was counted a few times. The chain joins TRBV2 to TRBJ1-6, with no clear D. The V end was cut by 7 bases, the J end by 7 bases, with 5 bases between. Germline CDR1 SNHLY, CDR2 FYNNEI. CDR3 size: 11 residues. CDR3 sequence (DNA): TGTGCCAGCAATCGGAATTCACCCCTCCACTTT. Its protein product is CASNRNSPLHF.

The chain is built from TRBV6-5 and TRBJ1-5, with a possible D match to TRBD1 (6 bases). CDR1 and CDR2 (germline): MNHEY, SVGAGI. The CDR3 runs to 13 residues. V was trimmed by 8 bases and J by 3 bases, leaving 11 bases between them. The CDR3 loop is CASQGQFNQPQHF. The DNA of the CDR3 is TGTGCCAGCCAAGGACAGTTCAATCAGCCCCAGCATTTT.

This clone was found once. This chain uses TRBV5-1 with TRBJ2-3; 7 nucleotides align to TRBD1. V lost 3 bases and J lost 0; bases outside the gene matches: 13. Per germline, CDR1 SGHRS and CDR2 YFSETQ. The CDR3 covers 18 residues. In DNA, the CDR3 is TGCGCCAGCAGCTCGGCCCCGGCGACAGGGCGAAGCACAGATACGCAGTATTTT. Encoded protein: CASSSAPATGRSTDTQYF.

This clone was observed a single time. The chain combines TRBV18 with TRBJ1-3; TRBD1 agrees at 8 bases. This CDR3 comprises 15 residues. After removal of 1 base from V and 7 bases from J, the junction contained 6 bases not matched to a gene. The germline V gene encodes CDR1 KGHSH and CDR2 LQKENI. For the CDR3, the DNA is TGTGCCAGCTCACCACAACAGGGGGTGGTGAACACCATATATTTT. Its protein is CASSPQQGVVNTIYF.

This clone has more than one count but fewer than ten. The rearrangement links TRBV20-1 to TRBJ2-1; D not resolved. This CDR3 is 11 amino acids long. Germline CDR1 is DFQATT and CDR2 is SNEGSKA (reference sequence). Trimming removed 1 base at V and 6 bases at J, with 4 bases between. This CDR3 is CSARASNEQFF. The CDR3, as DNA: TGCAGTGCTAGAGCCAGCAATGAGCAGTTCTTC.

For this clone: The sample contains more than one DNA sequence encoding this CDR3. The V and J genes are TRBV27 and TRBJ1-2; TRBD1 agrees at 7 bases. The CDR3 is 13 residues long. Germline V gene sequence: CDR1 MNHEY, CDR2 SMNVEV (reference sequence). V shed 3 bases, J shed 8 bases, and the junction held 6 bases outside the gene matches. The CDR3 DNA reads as TGTGCCAGCAGTTTTAGGCAGGGGGGCGGCTACACCTTC. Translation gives CASSFRQGGGYTF.

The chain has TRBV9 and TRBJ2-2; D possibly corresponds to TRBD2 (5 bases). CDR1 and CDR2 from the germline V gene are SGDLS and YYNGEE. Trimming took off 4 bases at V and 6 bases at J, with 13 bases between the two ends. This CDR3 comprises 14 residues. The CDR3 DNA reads TGTGCCAGCAGCCCAGCGGACTTCCCCGGGGAGCTGTTTTTT. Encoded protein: CASSPADFPGELFF.

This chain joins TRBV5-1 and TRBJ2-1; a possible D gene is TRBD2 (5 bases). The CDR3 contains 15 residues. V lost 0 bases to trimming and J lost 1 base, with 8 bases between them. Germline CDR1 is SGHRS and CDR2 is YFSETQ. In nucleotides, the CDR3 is TGCGCCAGCAGCTTGGTGGGAGATTCCTACAATGAGCAGTTCTTC. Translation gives CASSLVGDSYNEQFF. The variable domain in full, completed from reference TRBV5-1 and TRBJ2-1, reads KAGVTQTPRYLIKTRGQQVTLSCSPISGHRSVSWYQQTPGQGLQFLFEYFSETQRNKGNFPGRFSGRQFSNSRSEMNVSTLELGDSALYLCASSLVGDSYNEQFFGPGTRLTVL.

The CDR3 loop reads CASSPGGKGEAFF. CDR3 DNA: TGTGCCAGCAGCCCAGGGGGCAAGGGTGAAGCTTTCTTT. This rearrangement joins TRBV12-3 or TRBV12-4 to TRBJ1-1, with 8 bases matching TRBD1. Losses at the gene ends were 6 bases for V and 7 bases for J; bases not matched to a gene: 7. The CDR3 loop spans 13 amino acids.

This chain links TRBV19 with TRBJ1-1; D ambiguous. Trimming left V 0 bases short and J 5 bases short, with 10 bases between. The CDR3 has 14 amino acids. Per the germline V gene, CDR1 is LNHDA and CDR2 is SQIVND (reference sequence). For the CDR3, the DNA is TGTGCCAGTAGTATAGATCTATTTTCGACTGAAGCTTTCTTT. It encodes CASSIDLFSTEAFF.